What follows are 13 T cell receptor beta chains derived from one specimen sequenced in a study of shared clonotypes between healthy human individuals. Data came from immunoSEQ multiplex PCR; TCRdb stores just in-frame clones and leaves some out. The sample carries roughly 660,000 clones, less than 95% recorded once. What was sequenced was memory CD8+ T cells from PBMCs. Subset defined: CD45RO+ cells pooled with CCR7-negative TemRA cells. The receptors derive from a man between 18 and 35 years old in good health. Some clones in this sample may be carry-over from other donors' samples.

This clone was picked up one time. CDR3 nucleotides: TGTGCCAGCAGCTTTTTCAGGGGAGGAATGAACACTGAAGCTTTCTTT. The encoded protein is CASSFFRGGMNTEAFF. V and J are TRBV5-8 and TRBJ1-1; perhaps TRBD1 as D (6 bases). CDR1 and CDR2 from the germline V gene are SGHTS and YDEGEE. The CDR3 is made up of 16 amino acids. V lost 2 bases and J lost 0, with 14 bases in between.

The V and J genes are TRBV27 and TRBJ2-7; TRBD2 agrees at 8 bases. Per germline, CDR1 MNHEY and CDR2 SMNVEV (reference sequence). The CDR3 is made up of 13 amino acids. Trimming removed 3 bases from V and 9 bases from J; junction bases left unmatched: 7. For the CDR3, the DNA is TGTGCCAGCAGTTTGCTGAGCGGGAGCGCGCAGTACTTC. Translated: CASSLLSGSAQYF.

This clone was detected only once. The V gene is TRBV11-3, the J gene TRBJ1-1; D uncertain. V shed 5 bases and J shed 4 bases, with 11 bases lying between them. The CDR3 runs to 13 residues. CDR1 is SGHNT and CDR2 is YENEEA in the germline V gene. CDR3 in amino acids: CASSPDPFTEAFF. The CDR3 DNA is TGTGCCAGCAGCCCCGACCCGTTCACTGAAGCTTTCTTT. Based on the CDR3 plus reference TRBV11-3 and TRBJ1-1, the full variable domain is EAGVVQSPRYKIIEKKQPVAFWCNPISGHNTLYWYLQNLGQGPELLIRYENEEAVDDSQLPKDRFSAERLKGVDSTLKIQPAELGDSAVYLCASSPDPFTEAFFGQGTRLTVV.

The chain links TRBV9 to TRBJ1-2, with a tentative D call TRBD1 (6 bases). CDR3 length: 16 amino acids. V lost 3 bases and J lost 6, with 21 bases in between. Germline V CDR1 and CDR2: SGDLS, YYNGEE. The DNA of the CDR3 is TGTGCCAGCAGCGGGCCCCGGGGGGCCTGGGTGGATGGCTACACCTTC. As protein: CASSGPRGAWVDGYTF.

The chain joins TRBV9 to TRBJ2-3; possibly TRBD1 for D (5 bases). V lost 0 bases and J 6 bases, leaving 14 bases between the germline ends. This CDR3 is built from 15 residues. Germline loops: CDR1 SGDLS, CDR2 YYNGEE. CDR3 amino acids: CASSVEPSQGDTQYF. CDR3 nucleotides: TGTGCCAGCAGCGTAGAACCCTCTCAGGGCGATACGCAGTATTTT.

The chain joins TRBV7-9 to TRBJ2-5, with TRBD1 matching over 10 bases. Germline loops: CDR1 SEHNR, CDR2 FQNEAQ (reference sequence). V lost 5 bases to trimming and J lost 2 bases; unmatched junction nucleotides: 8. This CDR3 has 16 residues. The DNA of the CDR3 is TGTGCCAGCAGCATCATCAGGGACAGGGGACAAGAGACCCAGTACTTC. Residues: CASSIIRDRGQETQYF. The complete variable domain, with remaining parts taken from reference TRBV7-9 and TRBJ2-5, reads DTGVSQNPRHKITKRGQNVTFRCDPISEHNRLYWYRQTLGQGPEFLTYFQNEAQLEKSRLLSDRFSAERPKGSFSTLEIQRTEQGDSAMYLCASSIIRDRGQETQYFGPGTRLLVL.

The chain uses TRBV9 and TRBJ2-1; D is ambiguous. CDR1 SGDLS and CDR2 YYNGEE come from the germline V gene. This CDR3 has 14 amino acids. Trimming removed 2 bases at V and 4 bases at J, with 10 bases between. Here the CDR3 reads CASSVRPLYNEQFF. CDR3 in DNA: TGTGCCAGCAGCGTGCGTCCTTTATACAATGAGCAGTTCTTC. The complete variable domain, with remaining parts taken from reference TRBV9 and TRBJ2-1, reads DSGVTQTPKHLITATGQRVTLRCSPRSGDLSVYWYQQSLDQGLQFLIQYYNGEERAKGNILERFSAQQFPDLHSELNLSSLELGDSALYFCASSVRPLYNEQFFGPGTRLTVL.

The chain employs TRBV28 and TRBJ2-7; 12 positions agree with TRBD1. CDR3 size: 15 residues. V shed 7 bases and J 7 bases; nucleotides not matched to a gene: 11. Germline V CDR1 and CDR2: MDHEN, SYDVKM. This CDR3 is CASIEEGQGAGEQYF. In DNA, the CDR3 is TGTGCCAGCATCGAAGAGGGACAGGGGGCGGGGGAGCAGTACTTC.

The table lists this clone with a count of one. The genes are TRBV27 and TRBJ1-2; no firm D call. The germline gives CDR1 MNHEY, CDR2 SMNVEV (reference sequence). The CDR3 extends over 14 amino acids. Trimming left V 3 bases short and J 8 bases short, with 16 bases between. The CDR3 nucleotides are TGTGCCAGCAGTTTCCTTAGTGTGAGTGAAGGCTACACCTTC. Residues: CASSFLSVSEGYTF.

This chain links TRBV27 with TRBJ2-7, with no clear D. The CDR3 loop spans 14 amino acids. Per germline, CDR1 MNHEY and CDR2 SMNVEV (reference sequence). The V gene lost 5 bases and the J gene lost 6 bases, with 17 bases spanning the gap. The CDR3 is CASSPLLPPLEQYF. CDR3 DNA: TGTGCCAGCAGTCCTCTCCTCCCCCCTCTCGAGCAGTACTTC.

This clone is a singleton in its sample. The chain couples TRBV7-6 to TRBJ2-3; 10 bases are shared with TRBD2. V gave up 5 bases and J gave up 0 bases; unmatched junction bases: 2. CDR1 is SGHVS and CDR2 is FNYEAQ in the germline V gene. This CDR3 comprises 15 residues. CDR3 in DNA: TGTGCCAGCAGCAAACTAGCGGGGAGCACAGATACGCAGTATTTT. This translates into CASSKLAGSTDTQYF.

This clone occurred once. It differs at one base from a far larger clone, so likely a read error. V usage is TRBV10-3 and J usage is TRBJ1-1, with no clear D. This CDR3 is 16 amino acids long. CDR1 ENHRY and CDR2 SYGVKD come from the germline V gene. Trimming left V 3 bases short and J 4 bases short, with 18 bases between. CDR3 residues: CAISDRPSTLSTEAFF. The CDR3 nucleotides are TGTGCCATCAGTGACAGACCCTCGACACTGAGCACTGAAGCTTTCTTT.

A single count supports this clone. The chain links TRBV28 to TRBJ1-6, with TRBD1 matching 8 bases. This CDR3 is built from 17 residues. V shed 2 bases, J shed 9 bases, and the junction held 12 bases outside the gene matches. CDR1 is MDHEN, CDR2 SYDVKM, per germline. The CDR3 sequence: CASSLRDRFPLRSPLHF. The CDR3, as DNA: TGTGCCAGCAGTTTACGGGACAGGTTTCCCCTTCGTTCACCCCTCCACTTT.